This is a list of T cell receptor beta chains from one sample in a study of naive and memory T cell subsets. Using its own MiXCR run on the UMI-ligation and nested PCR reads, TCRdb lists one record per CDR3 protein. This table holds tens of thousands of distinct CDR3 sequences, roughly 9.6% found once. Sequenced: central memory CD8+ T cells from blood. All receptors come from a human donor in good health. The CDR3 runs from the conserved cysteine through the conserved F or W. Each record gives: D gene, J gene, clone size, V gene, CDR3 DNA, CDR3 protein. A D gene is named only where the DNA matches it firmly. Where a row states a size, it is once, few, many or the class of an expanded clone; other rows omit it.

D: .; J: TRBJ2-2; size: few; V: TRBV4-1; DNA: TGCGCCAGCAGCCAAGGTCCTGCCGGGGAGCTGTTTTTT; CDR3: CASSQGPAGELFF
D: TRBD2; J: TRBJ2-3; size: medium-sized; V: TRBV29-1; DNA: TGCAGTGGGAGGGCACGACTTGATACGCAGTATTTT; CDR3: CSGRARLDTQYF
D: .; J: TRBJ2-7; size: .; V: TRBV28; DNA: TGTGCCAGCAGGTCAGGGGTCCCCTTTTGGGACTCCTACGAGCAGTACTTC; CDR3: CASRSGVPFWDSYEQYF
D: TRBD1; J: TRBJ1-5; size: .; V: TRBV12-3/TRBV12-4; DNA: TGTGCCAGCAGTTTAGGGACAGGGCAAAATCAGCCCCAGCATTTT; CDR3: CASSLGTGQNQPQHF
D: .; J: TRBJ2-5; size: few; V: TRBV6-5; DNA: TGTGCCAGCAGACTAGGGACTGTAGATCTCGAGACCCAGTACTTC; CDR3: CASRLGTVDLETQYF
D: TRBD2; J: TRBJ2-3; size: many; V: TRBV19; DNA: TGTGCCAGTAGTGACTTAGCGGGGGTCACAGATACGCAGTATTTT; CDR3: CASSDLAGVTDTQYF
D: .; J: TRBJ2-7; size: many; V: TRBV7-6; DNA: TGTGCCAGCAGCTCTACGGCGGGTGGCGGCTACGAGCAGTACTTC; CDR3: CASSSTAGGGYEQYF
D: .; J: TRBJ2-5; size: few; V: TRBV15; DNA: TGTGCCACCTCCCCGGGGAACCAAGAGACCCAGTACTTC; CDR3: CATSPGNQETQYF
D: .; J: TRBJ2-1; size: .; V: TRBV7-8; DNA: TGTGCCAGCAGCTCGGGGGTCTCCTACAATGAGCAGTTCTTC; CDR3: CASSSGVSYNEQFF
D: .; J: TRBJ1-2; size: few; V: TRBV4-1; DNA: TGCGCCAGCAGCCAAGTTAGGGCCGGCTATGGCTACACCTTC; CDR3: CASSQVRAGYGYTF
D: .; J: TRBJ2-7; size: .; V: TRBV5-4; DNA: TGTGCCAGCAGCTCCACTAAAAGTTACGAGCAGTACTTC; CDR3: CASSSTKSYEQYF
D: TRBD2; J: TRBJ2-4; size: few; V: TRBV28; DNA: TGTGCCAGCAGTGGACTAGCGGTAACCAAAAACATTCAGTACTTC; CDR3: CASSGLAVTKNIQYF
D: TRBD2; J: TRBJ2-7; size: few; V: TRBV11-1; DNA: TGTGCCAGCAGCTTAGCGGCGGGAGGGGCCTACGAGCAGTACTTC; CDR3: CASSLAAGGAYEQYF
D: TRBD2; J: TRBJ2-7; size: many; V: TRBV4-3; DNA: TGCGCCAGCAGCCAAGATAGGCTAGCGGGAGGTCTCTACGAGCAGTACTTC; CDR3: CASSQDRLAGGLYEQYF
D: TRBD1; J: TRBJ1-5; size: many; V: TRBV6-1; DNA: TGTGCCAGCAGTCTGACAGGGGAAAATCAGCCCCAGCATTTT; CDR3: CASSLTGENQPQHF
D: .; J: TRBJ2-7; size: many; V: TRBV6-6; DNA: TGTGCCAGCAGTCCCACGGCCCCGACGGTTCTTTCCTACGAGCAGTACTTC; CDR3: CASSPTAPTVLSYEQYF
D: .; J: TRBJ2-7; size: few; V: TRBV7-3; DNA: TGTGCCAGCAGCTTCGATAGCGGAACCTACGAGCAGTACTTC; CDR3: CASSFDSGTYEQYF
D: .; J: TRBJ1-1; size: few; V: TRBV20-1; DNA: TGCAGTGCCGAGAGGGGGGGAACTGAAGCTTTCTTT; CDR3: CSAERGGTEAFF
D: TRBD2; J: TRBJ2-7; size: .; V: TRBV20-1; DNA: TGCAGTGCTAGGGAAAGCGGGAGGGAGTACTACGAGCAGTACTTC; CDR3: CSARESGREYYEQYF
D: .; J: TRBJ2-3; size: many; V: TRBV7-6; DNA: TGTGCCAGCAGCTTAGGAGGCATCCCTAGCACAGATACGCAGTATTTT; CDR3: CASSLGGIPSTDTQYF
D: .; J: TRBJ2-7; size: many; V: TRBV5-1; DNA: TGCGCCAGCAGCTTGGGGCCCACCTACGAGCAGTACTTC; CDR3: CASSLGPTYEQYF
D: .; J: TRBJ2-1; size: many; V: TRBV7-8; DNA: TGTGCCAGCAGCTACCGTCGGGTCGGATTGAATGAGCAGTTCTTC; CDR3: CASSYRRVGLNEQFF
D: TRBD2; J: TRBJ2-1; size: few; V: TRBV27; DNA: TGTGCCAGCAGTTTAATTCTAGCGGGAGACATCAATGAGCAGTTCTTC; CDR3: CASSLILAGDINEQFF
D: TRBD2; J: TRBJ2-7; size: .; V: TRBV12-3/TRBV12-4; DNA: TGTGCCAGCAGTGATAGCGGGAGCCCAAACTCCTACGAGCAGTACTTC; CDR3: CASSDSGSPNSYEQYF
D: .; J: TRBJ2-5; size: many; V: TRBV29-1; DNA: TGCAGCGTTGACGTGACTGGAGAGACCCAGTACTTC; CDR3: CSVDVTGETQYF
D: TRBD2; J: TRBJ2-1; size: many; V: TRBV11-2; DNA: TGTGCCAGCAGCGGAAGGACTAGCGGGCTTAACTACAATGAGCAGTTCTTC; CDR3: CASSGRTSGLNYNEQFF
D: TRBD1; J: TRBJ2-3; size: few; V: TRBV5-1; DNA: TGCGCCAGCAGATTCGAGGGGGCCCTGTTCGGCCCCGCAGATACGCAGTATTTT; CDR3: CASRFEGALFGPADTQYF
D: .; J: TRBJ2-2; size: .; V: TRBV14; DNA: TGTGCCAGCAGCCAAGAATACGGGGAGCTGTTTTTT; CDR3: CASSQEYGELFF
D: .; J: TRBJ2-3; size: .; V: TRBV6-4; DNA: TGTGCCAGCAGCGAAGGGGATTCCGATACGCAGTATTTT; CDR3: CASSEGDSDTQYF
D: TRBD1; J: TRBJ1-1; size: once; V: TRBV6-6; DNA: TGTGCCAGCAGCAGCGACAGGGTCGAAGCTTTCTTT; CDR3: CASSSDRVEAFF
D: TRBD2; J: TRBJ2-1; size: many; V: TRBV6-1; DNA: TGTGCCAGCAGCCCGGGACTAGCGGGATTCGATGAGCAGTTCTTC; CDR3: CASSPGLAGFDEQFF
D: TRBD1; J: TRBJ1-6; size: many; V: TRBV6-6; DNA: TGTGCCAGCAGGCGCCAGGGACAGGGGTTCCATAATTCACCCCTCCACTTT; CDR3: CASRRQGQGFHNSPLHF
D: .; J: TRBJ2-1; size: .; V: TRBV21-1; DNA: TGTGCCAGCAGCACCACTAGCCACCCTTGGTGTGAGCAGTTCTTC; CDR3: CASSTTSHPWCEQFF
D: .; J: TRBJ1-5; size: many; V: TRBV27; DNA: TGTGCCAGCAGTTTATGGGGGATCTCAGGCAATCAGCCCCAGCATTTT; CDR3: CASSLWGISGNQPQHF
D: .; J: TRBJ1-2; size: many; V: TRBV30; DNA: TGTGCCTGGAGTCCAAGCGGACGGGATGGCTACACCTTC; CDR3: CAWSPSGRDGYTF